A single sample is the source of the 31 T cell receptor beta chains below, sequenced in a study of cytomegalovirus exposure and HLA in healthy donors. With 60 Vbeta and 13 Jbeta primers, the PCR was carried out. The protocol was immunoSEQ multiplex PCR, while the TCRdb copy is restricted to in-frame clones and leaves out a portion. The sample totals tens of thousands of clones. What was sequenced was PBMCs. These receptors were taken from a woman between 35 and 50 years old in good health and CMV-seropositive.

DNA for the CDR3: TGTGCCGCCCAGAAGAACTATGGCTACACCTTC. Encoded protein: CAAQKNYGYTF. The chain links TRBV25-1 to TRBJ1-2; no definite D call. CDR1 and CDR2 (germline): MGHDK, SYGVNS. CDR3 size: 11 residues. V lost 11 bases and J lost 2, with 9 bases in between.

This chain links TRBV6-4 with TRBJ2-7; 11 bases map to TRBD1. V shed 7 bases, J shed 3 bases, and the junction held 5 bases outside the gene matches. This CDR3 is built from 14 residues. Germline lookup yields CDR1 MRHNA and CDR2 SNTAGT. The CDR3 DNA is TGTGCCAGCATTTCCGGGACAGGGGGCTACGAGCAGTACTTC. Its translation: CASISGTGGYEQYF.

V and J are TRBV18 and TRBJ2-5; maybe TRBD1 (6 bases). Germline-derived CDR1 and CDR2 are KGHSH and LQKENI. V lost 10 bases, J lost 1 base, and 16 bases lay in between. The CDR3 sequence is 14 residues long. The CDR3 is CATRGQLSQETQYF. DNA for the CDR3: TGTGCCACCCGTGGACAGCTGAGCCAAGAGACCCAGTACTTC.

V gene TRBV5-6 combines with J gene TRBJ2-5, with 8 bases that match TRBD2. Unmatched junction bases numbered 2, after V lost 1 base and J lost 0 bases. The CDR3 runs to 15 residues. Germline CDR1 SGHDT, CDR2 YYEEEE. For the CDR3, the DNA is TGTGCCAGCAGCTTGAAGCGGGGGTACCAAGAGACCCAGTACTTC. Amino acids: CASSLKRGYQETQYF.

The chain employs TRBV29-1 and TRBJ2-3; D call uncertain. Trimming removed 7 bases from V and 0 bases from J, with 14 bases in between. This CDR3 contains 14 residues. CDR1 and CDR2 from the germline V gene are SQVTM and ANQGSEA. CDR3 in amino acids: CSARVFRSTDTQYF. In nucleotides, the CDR3 is TGCAGCGCTAGAGTCTTTCGGAGCACAGATACGCAGTATTTT.

This chain connects TRBV14 to TRBJ2-3; 8 bases map to TRBD2. Germline loops: CDR1 SGHDN, CDR2 FVKESK. V lost 1 base, J lost 2 bases, and 5 bases stayed unmatched. There are 16 residues in the CDR3. CDR3 loop: CASSQVRSGATDTQYF. For the CDR3, the DNA is TGTGCCAGCAGCCAAGTACGTAGCGGGGCCACAGATACGCAGTATTTT.

The chain carries TRBV9 and TRBJ2-7; tentative D call: TRBD2 (5 bases). The CDR3 is 18 amino acids. V lost 1 base and J lost 4, with 24 bases in between. Germline lookup yields CDR1 SGDLS and CDR2 YYNGEE. The CDR3 region has the DNA TGTGCCAGCAGCGTATCTCCCCCGGAGGTTGCGGAACCTTACGAGCAGTACTTC. It specifies CASSVSPPEVAEPYEQYF.

The chain recombines TRBV27 with TRBJ2-3, with D perhaps TRBD2 (5 bases). The CDR3 loop spans 17 amino acids. V shed 3 bases and J shed 2 bases, with 18 bases lying between them. The germline V gene has CDR1 MNHEY and CDR2 SMNVEV (reference sequence). In DNA, the CDR3 is TGTGCCAGCAGTTTGAGGGCTCACCCGGAAACCACAGATACGCAGTATTTT. It specifies CASSLRAHPETTDTQYF.

The V call is TRBV7-9, the J call TRBJ2-1; D gene ambiguous. V lost 5 bases and J 5 bases, leaving 16 bases between the germline ends. CDR3 size: 15 residues. Germline V gene lookup returns CDR1 SEHNR and CDR2 FQNEAQ (reference sequence). The CDR3 sequence: CASSRLAVSNNEQFF. Written as DNA, the CDR3 is TGTGCCAGCAGCAGACTGGCGGTCAGCAACAATGAGCAGTTCTTC.

The chain is built from TRBV7-9 and TRBJ2-1; 12 nucleotides line up with TRBD2. The CDR3 sequence is 18 residues long. With 8 bases clipped from V and 0 bases from J, the junction kept 11 bases outside the gene matches. Germline V gene lookup returns CDR1 SEHNR and CDR2 FQNEAQ (reference sequence). CDR3 sequence reads: CASPRASGGGSSYNEQFF. CDR3 in DNA: TGTGCCAGCCCCCGGGCTAGCGGGGGGGGCAGCTCCTACAATGAGCAGTTCTTC.

This sequence joins TRBV6-5 and TRBJ2-7; 10 bases agree with TRBD2. In germline, CDR1 is MNHEY, CDR2 SVGAGI. V dropped 4 bases and J dropped 4; count of bases not matched to a gene: 4. The CDR3 has 14 amino acids. The CDR3 is CASSSGLALYEQYF. The CDR3 DNA is TGTGCCAGCAGTTCGGGACTAGCGCTTTACGAGCAGTACTTC.

The chain is built from TRBV4-2 and TRBJ2-3; weak D call: TRBD2 (5 bases). The germline V gene encodes CDR1 LGHNA and CDR2 YNFKEQ. The CDR3 length is 17 residues. V lost 2 bases and J lost 2, with 17 bases in between. CDR3 sequence (DNA): TGTGCCAGCAGCCAACCTATCCGGGGTCAGACCACAGATACGCAGTATTTT. Residues: CASSQPIRGQTTDTQYF.

V and J are TRBV7-9 and TRBJ1-1, with no clear D. CDR3 length: 14 amino acids. Between the trimmed V and J ends, which lost 1 base and 8 bases, there was a span of 14 bases. Germline lookup yields CDR1 SEHNR and CDR2 FQNEAQ (reference sequence). CDR3 amino acids: CASSLVGVTGEAFF. The CDR3 DNA follows: TGTGCCAGCAGCTTAGTGGGAGTGACTGGCGAAGCTTTCTTT.

The V and J genes are TRBV7-9 and TRBJ2-1; 8 bases are shared with TRBD2. CDR1 is SEHNR and CDR2 is FQNEAQ in the germline V gene (reference sequence). V shed 1 base and J 13 bases; nucleotides not matched to a gene: 3. The CDR3 is made up of 12 amino acids. The CDR3 sequence: CASSLVGTSQFF. The CDR3, as DNA: TGTGCCAGCAGCTTAGTGGGGACTAGTCAGTTCTTC.

The rearrangement uses TRBV5-6 and TRBJ2-2, with TRBD1 identical over 10 bases. Germline lookup yields CDR1 SGHDT and CDR2 YYEEEE. This CDR3 spans 18 amino acids. V dropped 4 bases and J dropped 1; count of bases not matched to a gene: 10. CDR3: CASSTGQGSPLNTGELFF. The CDR3 nucleotides are TGTGCCAGCAGCACGGGACAGGGGTCTCCATTGAACACCGGGGAGCTGTTTTTT.

CDR3 loop: CASSFLLGTDTQYF. CDR3 nucleotide sequence: TGTGCCAGCAGCTTTCTACTCGGCACAGATACGCAGTATTTT. V and J are TRBV5-8 and TRBJ2-3; D gene ambiguous. The CDR3 has 14 residues. Looked up from germline, CDR1 is SGHTS and CDR2 is YDEGEE. V shed 2 bases and J shed 1 base, with 8 bases lying between them.

The rearrangement links TRBV5-1 to TRBJ1-5; weak D call: TRBD1 (6 bases). This CDR3 spans 15 amino acids. The germline V and J ends were trimmed by 0 bases and 5 bases, with 12 bases remaining between them. Germline V gives CDR1 SGHRS, CDR2 YFSETQ. CDR3 loop: CASSLGMAGDQPQHF. DNA of the CDR3: TGCGCCAGCAGCTTGGGGATGGCAGGGGATCAGCCCCAGCATTTT.

The chain is built from TRBV27 and TRBJ2-3; D perhaps matches TRBD2 (5 bases). CDR1 MNHEY and CDR2 SMNVEV come from the germline V gene (reference sequence). Trimming pared 3 bases from V and 0 bases from J, leaving 7 bases between. This CDR3 contains 14 residues. The chain's CDR3 is CASSFQRSTDTQYF. The CDR3 DNA reads as TGTGCCAGCAGTTTCCAGCGGAGCACAGATACGCAGTATTTT.

The chain combines TRBV10-3 with TRBJ2-3; 9 bases are a match to TRBD2. The CDR3 extends over 16 amino acids. Unmatched junction bases numbered 9, after V lost 2 bases and J lost 6 bases. Germline V gene sequence: CDR1 ENHRY, CDR2 SYGVKD. As DNA, the CDR3 is TGTGCCATCAGTGAGGCGATAGCGGGGGCTGGGGATACGCAGTATTTT. This translates into CAISEAIAGAGDTQYF.

This sequence joins TRBV28 and TRBJ2-1; possibly TRBD2 for D (5 bases). The CDR3 runs to 16 residues. The V end lost 3 bases, the J end lost 2 bases, and 14 bases lay between the germline ends. Germline CDR1 is MDHEN and CDR2 is SYDVKM. CDR3 protein: CASSLEAFQTYNEQFF. CDR3 sequence (DNA): TGTGCCAGCAGTTTGGAGGCGTTTCAGACCTACAATGAGCAGTTCTTC.

The chain uses TRBV6-5 and TRBJ2-5, with a tentative D call TRBD1 (6 bases). Germline CDR1 and CDR2: MNHEY and SVGAGI. The CDR3 length is 14 residues. V lost 2 bases and J lost 7, with 14 bases in between. Here the CDR3 DNA reads TGTGCCAGCAGTTACACACAGGGAGCGTTGACCCAGTACTTC. Its protein is CASSYTQGALTQYF.

The V call is TRBV7-9, the J call TRBJ2-2, with D unclear. Germline V gene data show CDR1 as SEHNR and CDR2 as FQNEAQ (reference sequence). V was trimmed by 5 bases and J by 8 bases, leaving 9 bases between them. The CDR3 has 12 residues. As DNA, the CDR3 is TGTGCCAGCAGCGATCCAGTGGGGGAGCTGTTTTTT. This gives the protein CASSDPVGELFF.

Here the CDR3 DNA reads TGCGCCAGCAGCGTGACTAGAGGGGACACCGGGGAGCTGTTTTTT. As protein: CASSVTRGDTGELFF. This chain links TRBV5-1 with TRBJ2-2; possibly TRBD2 for D (6 bases). This CDR3 has 15 amino acids. Germline V gene sequence: CDR1 SGHRS, CDR2 YFSETQ. Trimming removed 4 bases from V and 3 bases from J, with 13 bases in between.

The chain has TRBV15 and TRBJ2-1; TRBD2 matches at 10 bases. Germline V gene sequence: CDR1 LNHNV, CDR2 YYDKDF (reference sequence). The CDR3 sequence is 16 residues long. With 1 base clipped from V and 5 bases from J, the junction kept 5 bases outside the gene matches. Here the CDR3 DNA reads TGTGCCACCAGCAGAGCCCCTAGCGGGGGAGACAATGAGCAGTTCTTC. Translating gives CATSRAPSGGDNEQFF.

The chain carries TRBV10-1 and TRBJ2-1, with 10 bases lining up with TRBD2. CDR1 is WNHNN and CDR2 is SYGVQD in the germline V gene (reference sequence). Unmatched junction bases numbered 8, after V lost 3 bases and J lost 6 bases. This CDR3 region has 16 residues. CDR3 residues: CASSDKLAGKFNEQFF. In DNA form, the CDR3 reads TGCGCCAGCAGTGATAAACTAGCGGGAAAATTCAATGAGCAGTTCTTC.

The chain employs TRBV7-2 and TRBJ1-3; TRBD1 is a possible D gene (6 bases). This CDR3 has 13 amino acids. V was trimmed by 8 bases and J by 3 bases, leaving 11 bases between them. Germline loops: CDR1 SGHTA, CDR2 FQGNSA. Here the CDR3 DNA reads TGTGCCAGCGAATCAGGGGATGGAAACACCATATATTTT. Protein: CASESGDGNTIYF.

This clone is labeled medium-sized based on frequency. The V and J genes are TRBV2 and TRBJ2-7, with 8 bases lining up with TRBD1. Trimming took 6 bases from V and 2 from J; bases not matched to a gene: 9. The germline gives CDR1 SNHLY, CDR2 FYNNEI. CDR3 length: 15 residues. The CDR3 sequence: CASSAVGQGPYEQYF. The DNA for the CDR3 is TGTGCCAGCAGCGCGGTAGGACAGGGTCCCTACGAGCAGTACTTC. The entire variable domain, with the rest obtained from reference TRBV2 and TRBJ2-7, is as follows: EPEVTQTPSHQVTQMGQEVILRCVPISNHLYFYWYRQILGQKVEFLVSFYNNEISEKSEIFDDQFSVERPDGSNFTLKIRSTKLEDSAMYFCASSAVGQGPYEQYFGPGTRLTVT.

This chain joins TRBV5-4 and TRBJ1-1, with 8 bases identical to TRBD1. V lost 4 bases, J lost 6 bases, and 11 bases stayed unmatched. Germline CDR1 SGHNT, CDR2 YYREEE (reference sequence). This CDR3 contains 15 residues. CDR3 sequence (DNA): TGTGCCAGCAGCAGCACGCAGGGGGCGCTCGCTGAAGCTTTCTTT. Encoded protein: CASSSTQGALAEAFF.

This sequence joins TRBV7-6 and TRBJ2-1; no definite D call. Germline CDR1 reads SGHVS; CDR2 reads FNYEAQ. Trimming left V 2 bases short and J 3 bases short, with 5 bases between. The CDR3 has 13 amino acids. Here the CDR3 reads CASSLLGYNEQFF. CDR3 DNA: TGTGCCAGCAGCTTACTAGGCTACAATGAGCAGTTCTTC.

The V and J genes are TRBV6-4 and TRBJ2-3; 14 bases fit TRBD2. The CDR3 loop spans 14 amino acids. V was clipped by 3 bases and J by 8 bases; unmatched bases: 1. The V gene's germline CDR1 is MRHNA and CDR2 SNTAGT. CDR3 bases: TGTGCCAGCAGTGAGGGGACTAGCGGGAGTACGCAGTATTTT. It codes for CASSEGTSGSTQYF.

The V gene is TRBV7-9, the J gene TRBJ1-4; D is unresolved. The length of the CDR3 is 13 residues. Per the germline V gene, CDR1 is SEHNR and CDR2 is FQNEAQ (reference sequence). The V end lost 4 bases, the J end lost 5 bases, and 8 bases lay between the germline ends. The CDR3 sequence is CASSSPQNEKLFF. DNA of the CDR3: TGTGCCAGCAGCTCCCCACAGAATGAAAAACTGTTTTTT. Full variable domain (missing parts from reference TRBV7-9 and TRBJ1-4): DTGVSQNPRHKITKRGQNVTFRCDPISEHNRLYWYRQTLGQGPEFLTYFQNEAQLEKSRLLSDRFSAERPKGSFSTLEIQRTEQGDSAMYLCASSSPQNEKLFFGSGTQLSVL.